The 4 T cell receptor beta chains in this list originate from one sample, sequenced in a study of cytomegalovirus exposure and HLA in healthy donors. Vbeta (60) and Jbeta (13) primers were used in the PCR. Clones were read by immunoSEQ multiplex PCR, and TCRdb kept only the in-frame ones, dropping some. The sample contains over 100,000 clones, approximately 80% of which appear only once. Sequenced input: PBMCs. The receptors stem from a male donor in good health and CMV-seropositive.

The chain combines TRBV6-4 with TRBJ2-7; the D is unclear. Germline-derived CDR1 and CDR2 are MRHNA and SNTAGT. This CDR3 is 14 amino acids long. V was pared by 1 base and J by 4 bases, with 11 bases between. This CDR3 is CASSDCCSQYEQYF. DNA of the CDR3: TGTGCCAGCAGTGACTGTTGTAGCCAGTACGAGCAGTACTTC.

V gene TRBV25-1 combines with J gene TRBJ1-6; tentatively, D is TRBD1 (6 bases). The length of the CDR3 is 13 residues. V dropped 7 bases and J dropped 14 bases, with 18 bases sitting between them. CDR1 and CDR2 (germline): MGHDK, SYGVNS. The CDR3 DNA reads as TGTGCCAGCACGGACAGTATAATTCTATCCCTCCACTTT. This codes for CASTDSIILSLHF. Full variable domain (rest looked up from reference TRBV25-1 and TRBJ1-6): EADIYQTPRYLVIGTGKKITLECSQTMGHDKMYWYQQDPGMELHLIHYSYGVNSTEKGDLSSESTVSRIRTEHFPLTLESARPSHTSQYLCASTDSIILSLHFGNGTRLTVT.

The V and J genes are TRBV21-1 and TRBJ1-1; the table's TRBD1 call for D was not verified on the DNA. TRBV21-1 is a pseudogene segment. CDR3 length: 16 amino acids. The CDR3 spells CASSKDGPGTRTEAFF. The CDR3 region has the DNA TGTGCCAGCAGCAAAGATGGTCCAGGGACACGGACTGAAGCTTTCTTT.

V gene TRBV28 combines with J gene TRBJ1-3; 7 nucleotides agree with TRBD1. The CDR3 is 15 residues long. Germline V gene data show CDR1 as MDHEN and CDR2 as SYDVKM. V dropped 2 bases and J dropped 4; count of bases not matched to a gene: 5. CDR3 amino acids: CASSLLPGQGNTIYF. The CDR3 coding sequence is TGTGCCAGCAGTTTACTCCCGGGACAGGGAAACACCATATATTTT.